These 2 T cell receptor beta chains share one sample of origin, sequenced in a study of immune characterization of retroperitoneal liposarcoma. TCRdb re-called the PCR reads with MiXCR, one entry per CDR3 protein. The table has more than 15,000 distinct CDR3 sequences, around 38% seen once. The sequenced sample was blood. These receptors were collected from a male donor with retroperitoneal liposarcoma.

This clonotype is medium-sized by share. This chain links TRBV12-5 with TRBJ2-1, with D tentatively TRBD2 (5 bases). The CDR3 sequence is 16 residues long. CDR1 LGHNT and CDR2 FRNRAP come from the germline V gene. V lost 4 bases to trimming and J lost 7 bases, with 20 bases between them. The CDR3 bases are TGTGCTAGTGGTTCCCGAAGCGGCACCCAGATGAATGAGCAGTTCTTC. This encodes CASGSRSGTQMNEQFF.

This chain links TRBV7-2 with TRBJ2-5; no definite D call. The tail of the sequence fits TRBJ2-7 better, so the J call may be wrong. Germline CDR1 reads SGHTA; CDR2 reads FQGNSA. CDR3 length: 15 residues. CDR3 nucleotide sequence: TGTGCCAGCACCATGGCCCTCGGGCCTCACTACGAGCAGTACTTC. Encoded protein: CASTMALGPHYEQYF.